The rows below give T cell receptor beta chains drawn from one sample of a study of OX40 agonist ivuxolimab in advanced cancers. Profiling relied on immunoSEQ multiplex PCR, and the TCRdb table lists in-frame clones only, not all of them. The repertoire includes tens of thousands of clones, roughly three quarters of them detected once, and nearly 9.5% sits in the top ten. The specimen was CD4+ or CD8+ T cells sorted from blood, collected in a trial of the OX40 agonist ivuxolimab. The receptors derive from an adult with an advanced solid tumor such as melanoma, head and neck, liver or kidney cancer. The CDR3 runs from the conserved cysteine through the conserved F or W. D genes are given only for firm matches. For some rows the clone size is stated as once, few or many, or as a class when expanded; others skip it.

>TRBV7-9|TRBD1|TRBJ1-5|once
CASSRGTGMLDQPQHF
TGTGCCAGCAGCCGCGGGACAGGGATGCTTGATCAGCCCCAGCATTTT
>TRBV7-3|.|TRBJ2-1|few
CASSLVASVYNEQFF
TGTGCCAGCAGCTTAGTTGCTAGCGTGTACAATGAGCAGTTCTTC
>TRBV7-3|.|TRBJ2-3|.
CASSQGILNTQYF
TGTGCCAGCAGCCAAGGGATTCTCAATACGCAGTATTTT
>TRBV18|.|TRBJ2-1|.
CASSRDRYEQFF
TGTGCCAGCTCACGCGACAGGTATGAGCAGTTCTTC
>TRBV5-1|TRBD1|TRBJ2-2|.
CASSLLTGSGELFF
TGCGCCAGCAGCTTACTGACAGGGTCCGGGGAGCTGTTTTTT
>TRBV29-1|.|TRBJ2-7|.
CSVEVNSYEQYF
TGCAGCGTTGAAGTTAACAGCTACGAGCAGTACTTC
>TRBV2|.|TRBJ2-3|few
CASSALPRDTQYF
TGTGCCAGCAGTGCCTTACCTCGGGATACGCAGTATTTT
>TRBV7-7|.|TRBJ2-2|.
CASSLGASANTGELFF
TGTGCTAGCAGCTTAGGGGCTAGCGCGAACACCGGGGAGCTGTTTTTT
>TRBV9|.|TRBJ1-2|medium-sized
CASSPYREGAGYTF
TGTGCCAGCAGCCCCTACCGGGAGGGAGCTGGCTACACCTTC
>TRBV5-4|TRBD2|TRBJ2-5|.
CASSSRGGETQYF
TGTGCCAGCAGCTCGCGGGGGGGAGAGACCCAGTACTTC
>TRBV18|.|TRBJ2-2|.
CASSPGQANTGELFF
TGTGCCAGCTCACCGGGACAAGCTAACACCGGGGAGCTGTTTTTT
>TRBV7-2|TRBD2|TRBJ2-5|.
CASSLSGTSGGALETQYF
TGTGCCAGCAGCTTATCCGGGACTAGCGGGGGGGCCTTAGAGACCCAGTACTTC
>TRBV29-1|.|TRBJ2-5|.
CSVSSWSGQETQYF
TGCAGCGTTAGTTCCTGGTCGGGTCAAGAGACCCAGTACTTC
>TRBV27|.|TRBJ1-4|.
CASSSPFDRNEKLFF
TGTGCCAGCAGTTCCCCGTTCGACCGTAATGAAAAACTGTTTTTT
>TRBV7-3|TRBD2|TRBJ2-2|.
CASSRSGGNTGELFF
TGTGCCAGCAGCAGGAGCGGGGGGAACACCGGGGAGCTGTTTTTT
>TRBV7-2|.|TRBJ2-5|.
CASSLEGVVIETQYF
TGTGCCAGCAGCTTAGAGGGGGTAGTCATAGAGACCCAGTACTTC
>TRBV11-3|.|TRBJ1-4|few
CASRKIATNEKLFF
TGTGCCAGCAGAAAAATAGCAACTAATGAAAAACTGTTTTTT